This T cell receptor (beta chain) came from a study of CD8 T cells in Susac syndrome. RNA totalling about 0.5 to 1 ug underwent reverse transcription with random hexamers. Each CDR3 protein is one row after TCRdb ran MiXCR on the immunoSEQ multiplex PCR reads. The table lists about 130,000 distinct CDR3 sequences, roughly 94% of them singletons. The sequence was collected from a human donor with Susac syndrome. Sequencing was carried out using CD8+ T cells from PBMCs.

The CDR3 DNA reads TGTGCCAGCAGCTCCCGGGACAGTAACTATGGCTACACCTTC. This encodes CASSSRDSNYGYTF. The V call is TRBV9, the J call TRBJ1-2; TRBD1 aligns across 7 bases. Germline V gene data show CDR1 as SGDLS and CDR2 as YYNGEE. Unmatched junction bases numbered 4, after V lost 4 bases and J lost 1 base. CDR3 length equals 14 residues.